This T cell receptor (beta chain) originates from a study of T cells in Graves' hyperthyroidism and ophthalmopathy. Details on this clonotype: Its antigen is currently unknown.

Notes on the study in general: By a 13 V-J model, ophthalmopathy was set apart from stable hyperthyroidism.

The germline gives CDR1 SGHNT, CDR2 YYREEE (reference sequence). The CDR3 length is 16 residues. After removal of 4 bases from V and 1 base from J, the junction contained 8 bases not matched to a gene. RNA transcripts served as the template for amplifying TCR beta CDR3 regions. First-round RT-PCR of the TCR CDR3 relied on the HTBI primer set. Via MiXCR, TCRdb re-called the multiplex PCR reads, giving one row per CDR3 protein. The table records roughly 700,000 distinct CDR3 sequences, just over 35% of them present only once. The rearrangement joins TRBV5-4 to TRBJ2-5; 9 bases align to TRBD1. Sequences were obtained from blood. The source is a woman between 40 and 50 years old with Graves' hyperthyroidism. The CDR3 protein is CASSQTNRGRQETQYF. CDR3 in DNA: TGTGCCAGCAGCCAAACTAACAGGGGGCGCCAAGAGACCCAGTACTTC.